This T cell receptor beta chain is drawn from a study of regulatory T cells in long-lasting Graves disease (dated by TCRdb to the early 2020s). About the study as a whole: In the newly diagnosed Graves' disease group, patients had been taking antithyroid drugs for less than 3 months. Persistent Graves' disease patients were compared with newly diagnosed Graves' disease patients by peripheral blood TCR sequencing and RNA sequencing. The study took place in China and was registered as a clinical trial. A total of about 33 samples underwent TCR sequencing: some 13 from persistent and roughly 20 from newly diagnosed Graves' disease patients. Results the study describes overall, beyond this receptor: Persistent disease showed preferential use of TRBV28, TRBJ1-2 and TRBJ2-5, whereas newly diagnosed disease favored TRBV20-1 and TRBJ2-1. A larger number of public clonotypes was shared among persistent patients (about 2,700) than among newly diagnosed patients (around 970). Only the TCR beta chain was sequenced and analyzed. Peripheral blood alone was examined, since thyroid tissue, which constituted the primary lesion, could not be accessed. Persistent Graves' disease patients showed lower TCR Shannon entropy and fewer highly expanded clones than newly diagnosed patients, suggesting clonal expansion. The small sample size was acknowledged by the authors as a limitation that may reduce accuracy.

What the time point label conveys for this sample: newly diagnosed GD, antithyroid drugs for less than 3 months. RNA was extracted from PBMCs in TRIzol for both TCR sequencing and RNA sequencing. The diagnosis of Graves' disease followed American Thyroid Association guidelines. The patients came from an endocrinology department in Xi'an, China. Each patient gave 8.5 to 9.5 milliliters of peripheral blood, collected in an EDTA anticoagulant tube. Ficoll Paque Plus density gradient separation was used to isolate PBMCs, and no further T cell sorting was performed. An Agilent 2100 Bioanalyzer and agarose gel were used to assess RNA quality, and a NanoDrop 2000 was used to measure RNA concentration. Turning to this clonotype: Its antigen is still unknown. This may arise from a read error, as a much more abundant clone is one base away.

The library was obtained by multiplex PCR. The sequencer listed for this sample is Illumina HiSeq 4000. To build TCR beta libraries, CDR3 regions were amplified by Arm-PCR using iRepertoire HTBI primers. Before sequencing, the PCR products went through gel purification. From the authors' description of their analysis: Gene usage analysis of CDR3 amino acid clonotypes used the roughly 60 TRBV and some 13 TRBJ segments found across samples. COPE and FqMerger were used to merge filtered high-quality paired reads into contigs. Contigs were aligned with BLAST to IMGT TRBV, TRBD and TRBJ reference genes, and CDR3 was defined per IMGT. Clonotypes above 0.1% frequency were classified as highly expanded clones. Shannon entropy served as the measure of repertoire diversity, while the Gini coefficient captured V-J evenness. A clonotype found in more than one individual was treated as public. The public reads were run again by TCRdb, first through fastp at Q25 and then through MiXCR, and only productive beta chains were kept. Each record represents a unique CDR3 protein, reported with the most common genes and DNA among its rows. TCRdb, rather than the study authors, made the V and J calls. The sample records approximately 460,000 distinct CDR3 sequences, less than 20% of which are singletons. The ten most abundant clones make up about 10% of the sample.

CDR1 and CDR2 were assigned from the germline V gene as MNHNS and SASEGT. Counted from cysteine to phenylalanine, this CDR3 has 16 amino acids. Only the CDR3 part of the read is kept: 48 bases, read in frame from the first base. This same sample was also taken into another study, of T cells in Graves' hyperthyroidism and ophthalmopathy. As described in the second report: Graves' hyperthyroidism was defined as stable when no progression to ophthalmopathy occurred over 18 months of follow-up. Hyperthyroidism patients were aged 18 to 65 years and newly diagnosed, with disease duration of less than 2 months. Exclusion was applied to patients with uncontrolled infections, other autoimmune diseases, pregnancy or lactation. Clinical symptoms, serum thyroxine and TRAb, thyroid ultrasound, and orbital computed tomography formed the basis for the diagnoses. A first-round RT-PCR of the TCR CDR3 used the HTBI primer set with the Qiagen OneStep RT-PCR kit. Most expanded thyroid clonotypes (frequency above 0.001) were also detected in blood, a finding suggesting that blood repertoires may reflect thyroid immune responses. A 13 V-J signature model separated ophthalmopathy from stable hyperthyroidism, with about 90% sensitivity and about 81% specificity in cross-validation and 80%/75% in testing. In validation, the model predicted progression to ophthalmopathy with about 71% sensitivity and 72% to 85% specificity, a median of 6.5 months before onset. A discovery cohort of roughly 100 patients, 43 with Graves' ophthalmopathy and approximately 55 with stable Graves' hyperthyroidism, was used to find distinguishing TCR V-J signatures. Prospective prediction of ophthalmopathy was tested in an independent validation cohort consisting of about 19 hyperthyroidism patients and some 15 patients who later progressed to ophthalmopathy. The 85 to 100 discovery patients were randomly split 7:3 into training and test sets. In roughly six Graves' hyperthyroidism patients, the study also compared T-cell repertoires from thyroid tissue with T-cell repertoires from blood. Following sampling, methimazole starting at 30 mg daily was given to hyperthyroidism patients, and high-dose intravenous methylprednisolone was given to ophthalmopathy patients. Libraries were constructed in a second round of multiplex PCR, after which size selection and purification were performed. The libraries were sequenced on an Illumina HiSeq2000 using paired-end 100 bp reads. SOAPnuke was used to process the raw data, with reads discarded if the reads contained adapters or uncalled bases, had a mean Phred below 15, or lacked an exact constant-primer or identifier match. High-quality paired reads were merged using COPE v1.2.5, and each unique nucleotide sequence was defined as a clonotype. Clonotypes were aligned to IMGT TRBV, TRBD and TRBJ reference segments using MiTCR v1.1. Only V-J combinations with frequency above 0.0001, covering 99.2% of repertoires, were analysed. A TCS score was defined as the ratio between F50 (clonal expansion) and ExV (chaos), using BLOSUM62-based TCRdist between CDR3 peptides within each V-J. Welch's t-statistics and random forest reduced around 520 V-J features to roughly 13, which were used in a naive Bayes classifier (R e1071). Sample size was not statistically predetermined, and investigators were not blinded to group allocation. TCR Vbeta CDR3 sequencing of approximately 140 peripheral blood samples (fewer than 45 ophthalmopathy, about 75 hyperthyroidism and approximately 17 progressor patients) is reported in the paper.

This specimen consisted of peripheral blood mononuclear cells (PBMCs), obtained at new diagnosis, from a patient treated with antithyroid drugs. This receptor was taken from a young woman with Graves disease. Donor details come from another sample of the same person, matched by shared clones. The chain is made from TRBV6-1 and TRBJ2-1; TRBD2 matches 10 bases in the middle. The nucleotide sequence reads TGTGCCAGACAACGGCTAGCGGGAGTAGTCCACAATGGGCAGTTCTTC. It translates as CARQRLAGVVHNGQFF.